This TCR beta chain was sequenced in a study of graft-versus-host responses after intestinal transplantation (dated by TCRdb to the early 2020s). The study in broad terms: The transplants that recipients got were multivisceral, liver-intestinal, or isolated intestinal. Every recipient was given anti-thymocyte globulin induction, followed by about three years of maintenance tacrolimus and steroids. After intestinal transplantation, graft-versus-host and host-versus-graft alloreactive T cell clones were followed in the graft, circulation and bone marrow using bulk TCR-beta CDR3 sequencing. To identify alloreactive clones, pre-transplant mixed lymphocyte reaction products were sequenced and then compared with unstimulated pre-transplant donor and recipient T cells. The cohort enrolled 24 intestinal transplant recipients including one retransplant, and a few patients lacking pretransplant specimens were excluded. Donor T cell macrochimerism was defined as a peak of at least 4% donor T cells among recipient peripheral blood mononuclear cells. Rather than being sequenced by the commercial service, samples from three later patients were sequenced in-house on an Illumina MiSeq and processed with MiXCR.

The time point label, read with the paper, signifies: cells obtained before transplantation from donor or recipient. CD3+CD4+ and CD3+CD8+ populations were FACS-sorted from unstimulated pre-transplant donor and recipient cells taken from spleen or lymph nodes. Library preparation used the immunoSEQ multiplex PCR assay. For most patients, genomic DNA was isolated using the Qiagen DNeasy Blood and Tissue Kit and was shipped frozen to Adaptive Biotechnologies for TCR sequencing. Adaptive Biotechnologies carried out high-throughput TCR-beta CDR3 sequencing of genomic DNA for most patients. The source study handled its data this way. Adaptive's ImmunoSEQ software was the source of the TCR sequencing data for about 18 patients, while a few other patients were processed with MiXCR and VDJtools. CD4 versus CD8 sorting errors were corrected by removing sequences found in both subsets at a frequency ratio below 5:1. CDR3 nucleotide sequences shared between donor and recipient were removed because the origin of such sequences could not be assigned. To be classed as alloreactive, a clone needed at least 2-fold expansion over unstimulated cells and a minimum CFSE-low frequency of 0.002% (template counts) or 0.001% (read counts). Mappable clones were those detected in sequenced pre-transplant spleen, lymph node, or MLR CFSE-low populations of the donor or recipient. The cumulative frequency of alloreactive clones was calculated as a percentage of all sequences, weighted by copy number. TCRdb re-hosts the immuneACCESS table, in-frame sequences only. Its copies lack some clones; in the studies checked, an unresolved V gene accounts for under half of them, and the cause for the rest is not known. V and J calls and clone size are copied from that table; D and trimming were computed from the DNA. This sample comprises approximately 130,000 clones, 85% to 95% of them detected only once. The ten biggest clones cover around 0.16% of the sample.

Comments on this clone: The antigen it recognizes is unknown. Base quality data are lacking; no much larger clone is found one base away.

Beyond this particular receptor, the publication reports: Early after transplant, declines in HvG clones were associated with peak levels of circulating GvH clones. In the allografts of patients with donor T cell macrochimerism, GvH to HvG T cell clonal ratios were high. The conclusions were limited by the relatively low number and heterogeneity of the intestinal transplant patients. GvH clones were detected in recipient bone marrow, and some appeared earlier in ileal mucosa or blood, consistent with an intestinal mucosal origin.

This sequence originates from a human donor who received an intestinal transplant. The sequencing here drew on unstimulated CD4+ T cells sorted from spleen or lymph node cells, taken before intestinal transplant.

The DNA is TGCGCCAGCAGCCAAGTCGCGGGGGTAGCTGGAAACACCATATATTTT. Its protein product is CASSQVAGVAGNTIYF. This chain joins TRBV4-1 to TRBJ1-3, and TRBD1 may be the D gene, going by 5 matching bases. According to the germline V gene, CDR1 reads MGHRA and CDR2 reads YSYEKL. Reading from cysteine to phenylalanine, the CDR3 counts 16 amino acids. The only DNA kept is the CDR3, 48 bases in frame from the first base. A distance of 12 bases separates the germline ends of V and J, which lose 1 base and 2 bases respectively.